Shown below are 25 T cell receptor beta chains from a single sample sequenced in a study of blood T cell repertoires in COVID-19 (dated by TCRdb to the early 2020s). The library was made by the immunoSEQ multiplex PCR assay. Here the immuneACCESS table is served through TCRdb, limited to in-frame sequences with V and J called. Missing clones are a known gap in these copies; in checked studies unresolved V genes cover under half, and the rest lacks a known reason. The table for this sample lists over 90,000 clones; roughly 87% of them were counted only once. The top ten constitute roughly 3% of the sample. The sequencing input was peripheral blood. These receptors all stem from a man between 45 and 60 years old in a cohort sampled during active COVID-19.

The CDR3 sequence is CASGLDLGDTEAFF. CDR3 coding DNA: TGTGCTAGTGGTCTGGACCTCGGGGACACTGAAGCTTTCTTT. The gene calls are TRBV12-5 and TRBJ1-1; no clear D gene. V was pared by 5 bases and J by 3 bases, with 13 bases between. CDR3 length: 14 amino acids. Germline V gene sequence: CDR1 LGHNT, CDR2 FRNRAP.

This clone came up once. V usage is TRBV25-1 and J usage is TRBJ1-5; tentative D call: TRBD1 (5 bases). Germline V gene sequence: CDR1 MGHDK, CDR2 SYGVNS. The ends were cut back, 6 bases at V and 1 base at J, with 7 bases in the middle. There are 13 residues in the CDR3. The CDR3 region has the DNA TGTGCCAGCAGGGAGGGGAGCAATCAGCCCCAGCATTTT. This codes for CASREGSNQPQHF.

This clone was counted a few times. This chain connects TRBV20-1 to TRBJ2-3; 12 positions match TRBD2. V lost 3 bases and J lost 3; bases outside the gene matches: 7. The CDR3 totals 16 residues. Germline assignment: CDR1 DFQATT and CDR2 SNEGSKA (reference sequence). Here the CDR3 reads CSASRRLAGETDTQYF. The CDR3 nucleotides read TGCAGTGCTAGTCGTAGACTAGCGGGGGAAACAGATACGCAGTATTTT.

V usage is TRBV2 and J usage is TRBJ2-2; 7 bases are a match to TRBD1. Trimming at V came to 9 bases and at J to 0 bases, leaving 4 bases not matched to a gene. Per germline, CDR1 SNHLY and CDR2 FYNNEI. This CDR3 comprises 14 residues. The CDR3 region has the DNA TGTGCCAGTCAGGGGGTACCGAACACCGGGGAGCTGTTTTTT. It encodes CASQGVPNTGELFF.

The chain has TRBV10-3 and TRBJ1-5; 7 positions match TRBD1. After removal of 2 bases from V and 4 bases from J, the junction contained 2 bases not matched to a gene. The CDR3 extends over 14 amino acids. Germline V gene data show CDR1 as ENHRY and CDR2 as SYGVKD. This CDR3 reads CAISEDRVNQPQHF. CDR3 nucleotides: TGTGCCATCAGTGAGGACAGGGTGAATCAGCCCCAGCATTTT.

This chain links TRBV29-1 with TRBJ2-3; 16 bases map to TRBD2. This CDR3 has 18 residues. Germline values: CDR1 SQVTM, CDR2 ANQGSEA. The trim removed 4 bases at V and 5 bases at J, leaving 12 bases unmatched. The CDR3 DNA reads TGCAGCGTTGGAGCCTCCGGGACTAGCGGGGGGGCCGGAGATACGCAGTATTTT. This translates into CSVGASGTSGGAGDTQYF.

DNA for the CDR3: TGTGCCAGCAGCTTGGGGACAGTGCCTGGAAACACCATATATTTT. Translation: CASSLGTVPGNTIYF. The chain uses TRBV5-6 and TRBJ1-3; maybe TRBD1 (6 bases). CDR3 length: 15 amino acids. With 0 bases removed from V and 2 bases from J, the gap between germline ends came to 9 bases. Per the germline V gene, CDR1 is SGHDT and CDR2 is YYEEEE.

The J gene is TRBJ1-6, the V gene TRBV6-2 or TRBV6-3; tentative D call: TRBD1 (6 bases). Germline CDR1 MNHEY, CDR2 SVGEGT. With 5 bases removed from V and 7 bases from J, the gap between germline ends came to 18 bases. This CDR3 has 16 amino acids. CDR3 loop: CASSRPTGTRNSPLHF. The CDR3 DNA reads as TGTGCCAGCAGTCGACCTACCGGGACAAGAAATTCACCCCTCCACTTT.

The chain links TRBV7-3 to TRBJ2-1; 11 positions match TRBD1. Germline V gives CDR1 SGHTA, CDR2 FQGTGA. This CDR3 contains 15 residues. V lost 4 bases to trimming and J lost 8 bases; unmatched junction nucleotides: 7. The DNA for the CDR3 is TGTGCCAGCAGCTCCTCCGGGACAGGGGGTGATGAGCAGTTCTTC. It encodes CASSSSGTGGDEQFF.

The rearrangement uses TRBV3-1 (or the pseudogene TRBV3-2) and TRBJ1-1; 7 bases line up with TRBD1. V dropped 1 base and J dropped 5; count of bases not matched to a gene: 4. Germline CDR1 and CDR2: LGHDT and YNNKEL (reference sequence). This CDR3 has 14 amino acids. The CDR3 DNA reads as TGTGCCAGCAGCCAAGGACAGGGTTGGACTGAAGCTTTCTTT. It yields the protein CASSQGQGWTEAFF.

This clone appeared a single time. This sequence joins TRBV5-1 and TRBJ2-3, with TRBD1 matching 7 bases. Germline V gene lookup returns CDR1 SGHRS and CDR2 YFSETQ. CDR3 length: 15 amino acids. V was pared by 3 bases and J by 5 bases, with 9 bases of the junction left unmatched. The CDR3 here is CASSSTGEIGDTQYF. For the CDR3, the DNA is TGCGCCAGCAGCTCCACAGGGGAAATAGGAGATACGCAGTATTTT.

The genes are TRBV28 and TRBJ1-1; 7 bases align to TRBD1. Germline V CDR1 and CDR2: MDHEN, SYDVKM. The V gene end was trimmed by 10 bases and the J gene end by 1 base; junction bases not matched to a gene: 9. There are 14 residues in the CDR3. The CDR3 DNA is TGTGCCAACCGCCCAGGGGGTAGGAACACTGAAGCTTTCTTT. It translates to CANRPGGRNTEAFF.

In this sample, this clone turned up many times. This chain uses TRBV5-6 with TRBJ2-2; 10 bases align to TRBD2. Germline V gene lookup returns CDR1 SGHDT and CDR2 YYEEEE. Unmatched junction bases numbered 2, after V lost 4 bases and J lost 5 bases. There are 14 residues in the CDR3. The CDR3 loop is CASSQGLATGELFF. Written as DNA, the CDR3 is TGTGCCAGCAGCCAGGGACTAGCGACCGGGGAGCTGTTTTTT.

The gene calls are TRBV7-8 and TRBJ1-5; D gene ambiguous. This CDR3 contains 13 residues. Germline-derived CDR1 and CDR2 are SGHVS and FQNEAQ. Trimming stripped 2 bases from V and 7 bases from J, with 9 bases between. The CDR3 nucleotides read TGTGCCAGCAGCTTACCGGGGAACCAGCCCCAGCATTTT. This translates into CASSLPGNQPQHF.

V and J are TRBV2 and TRBJ2-1; TRBD1 agrees at 8 bases. Losses at the gene ends were 1 base for V and 4 bases for J; bases not matched to a gene: 6. The CDR3 totals 16 residues. In germline, CDR1 is SNHLY, CDR2 FYNNEI. The CDR3 nucleotides are TGTGCCAGCAGTGAAGGACCGGGACAGGCATACAATGAGCAGTTCTTC. Amino acids: CASSEGPGQAYNEQFF.

The rearrangement joins TRBV4-2 to TRBJ2-1, with a weak D call TRBD1 (6 bases). The CDR3 length is 15 residues. Germline lookup yields CDR1 LGHNA and CDR2 YNFKEQ. The V end was cut by 1 base, the J end by 7 bases, with 14 bases between. CDR3 sequence: CASSQVRARGNEQFF. In DNA, the CDR3 is TGTGCCAGCAGCCAAGTCCGGGCCAGGGGTAATGAGCAGTTCTTC.

The V gene is TRBV6-5, the J gene TRBJ1-5, with D perhaps matching TRBD1 (6 bases). The V gene's germline CDR1 is MNHEY and CDR2 SVGAGI. Trimming removed 6 bases at V and 4 bases at J, with 10 bases between. The CDR3 runs to 13 residues. CDR3 in amino acids: CASSTTGNQPQHF. As DNA, the CDR3 is TGTGCCAGCAGCACGACAGGTAATCAGCCCCAGCATTTT.

The chain recombines TRBV11-2 with TRBJ2-3, with TRBD1 matching over 7 bases. V lost 0 bases to trimming and J lost 0 bases; unmatched junction nucleotides: 12. This CDR3 has 19 residues. Germline V gene data show CDR1 as SGHAT and CDR2 as FQNNGV. CDR3 in amino acids: CASSLDGLSGGPSTDTQYF. CDR3 DNA sequence: TGTGCCAGCAGCTTAGACGGCCTGTCAGGGGGACCTAGCACAGATACGCAGTATTTT.

This chain uses TRBV5-5 with TRBJ1-5, with a tentative D call TRBD1 (6 bases). Germline V CDR1 and CDR2: SGHKS, YYEKEE (reference sequence). V was pared by 5 bases and J by 6 bases, with 15 bases between. This CDR3 has 14 amino acids. The CDR3 here is CASSSGVSGQPQHF. The CDR3 DNA reads TGTGCCAGCAGTTCAGGGGTATCTGGTCAGCCCCAGCATTTT.

J is TRBJ1-5 and V is TRBV9; 7 bases align to TRBD1. V trimming: 0 bases; J trimming: 3 bases; junction bases outside the gene matches: 6. This CDR3 has 16 residues. Germline-derived CDR1 and CDR2 are SGDLS and YYNGEE. CDR3 nucleotides: TGTGCCAGCAGCGTAGGGGCGGGACAGAACAATCAGCCCCAGCATTTT. Translating gives CASSVGAGQNNQPQHF.

The CDR3: CASSQEGGRLNSPLHF. Here the CDR3 DNA reads TGTGCCAGCAGCCAAGAGGGAGGGCGACTCAATTCACCCCTCCACTTT. This chain connects TRBV14 to TRBJ1-6; D is unresolved. Germline V gene lookup returns CDR1 SGHDN and CDR2 FVKESK. CDR3 length equals 16 residues. V lost 0 bases and J lost 7, with 13 bases in between. The full variable domain, rest sourced from reference TRBV14 and TRBJ1-6, is EAGVTQFPSHSVIEKGQTVTLRCDPISGHDNLYWYRRVMGKEIKFLLHFVKESKQDESGMPNNRFLAERTGGTYSTLKVQPAELEDSGVYFCASSQEGGRLNSPLHFGNGTRLTVT.

The gene calls are TRBV20-1 and TRBJ2-6; D is undetermined. Trimming took 3 bases from V and 0 from J, leaving 9 bases between them. This CDR3 comprises 15 residues. Germline CDR1 and CDR2: DFQATT and SNEGSKA (reference sequence). This chain's CDR3 is CSASLTNSGANVLTF. The CDR3 DNA sequence: TGCAGTGCTAGTTTGACAAACTCTGGGGCCAACGTCCTGACTTTC.

This chain uses TRBV2 with TRBJ1-5, with D unresolved. The CDR3 has 13 amino acids. The germline V gene has CDR1 SNHLY and CDR2 FYNNEI. V was pared by 1 base and J by 6 bases, with 7 bases between. The CDR3: CASSEEGGQPQHF. For the CDR3, the DNA is TGTGCCAGCAGTGAAGAGGGAGGTCAGCCCCAGCATTTT.

The V call is TRBV5-6, the J call TRBJ1-5; tentative D call: TRBD1 (5 bases). The V end was cut by 4 bases, the J end by 5 bases, with 16 bases between. The CDR3 is 15 residues long. CDR1 and CDR2 from the germline V gene are SGHDT and YYEEEE. The CDR3 bases are TGTGCCAGCAGCCCCTGGCAGGGAGGATATCAGCCCCAGCATTTT. Its protein product is CASSPWQGGYQPQHF.

This chain connects TRBV2 to TRBJ1-5; 7 positions match TRBD1. Germline lookup yields CDR1 SNHLY and CDR2 FYNNEI. J lost 3 bases, V lost 6 bases, and 8 bases had no gene match. This CDR3 contains 15 residues. CDR3 protein: CASRVGGQYNQPQHF. The CDR3 DNA is TGTGCCAGCAGGGTAGGGGGACAGTACAATCAGCCCCAGCATTTT.